The rows below give T cell receptor beta chains drawn from one sample of a study of CD8 T cells in Susac syndrome. TCRdb redid the calling of the immunoSEQ multiplex PCR reads with MiXCR, one entry per CDR3 protein. The table records about 150,000 distinct CDR3 sequences, around 95% of them present only once. Material: CD8+ T cells from PBMCs. Source of these receptors: a human donor with multiple sclerosis. Both conserved end residues are part of each CDR3. D genes are given only for firm matches. The size entry is marked missing in some rows and otherwise reads once, few, many or a size class.

V	D	J	size	CDR3	DNA
TRBV29-1	-	TRBJ2-1	-	CSVDLVAFSGTGYNEQFF	TGCAGCGTTGACTTAGTGGCCTTTAGCGGAACGGGCTACAATGAGCAGTTCTTC
TRBV20-1	TRBD2	TRBJ2-1	-	CSARWGASGSNEQFF	TGCAGTGCCAGATGGGGGGCTAGCGGGTCCAATGAGCAGTTCTTC
TRBV9	TRBD2	TRBJ2-3	-	CASSGPGLAGGPTDTQYF	TGTGCCAGCAGCGGACCGGGACTAGCGGGGGGGCCAACAGATACGCAGTATTTT
TRBV29-1	TRBD1	TRBJ2-7	-	CSVGGTALTYEQYF	TGCAGCGTTGGAGGGACAGCACTCACCTACGAGCAGTACTTC
TRBV5-6	-	TRBJ2-3	-	CASSLRVAVDTDTQYF	TGTGCCAGCAGCTTGAGGGTGGCCGTTGATACAGATACGCAGTATTTT
TRBV20-1	-	TRBJ2-1	-	CSQRGHSYNEQFF	TGCAGTCAGCGTGGGCACTCCTACAATGAGCAGTTCTTC
TRBV6-4	TRBD2	TRBJ2-5	-	CASSVEAGGGETQYF	TGTGCCAGCAGTGTGGAAGCGGGGGGAGGCGAGACCCAGTACTTC
TRBV11-1	TRBD2	TRBJ2-3	-	CASSLAVVTSGGTSTDTQYF	TGTGCCAGCAGCTTAGCGGTGGTGACTAGCGGGGGGACGAGCACAGATACGCAGTATTTT
TRBV29-1	TRBD2	TRBJ2-1	once	CSAWTSGGWDEQFF	TGCAGCGCCTGGACTAGCGGGGGGTGGGATGAGCAGTTCTTC
TRBV6-4	-	TRBJ1-2	-	CASSEGGNYGYTF	TGTGCCAGCAGTGAAGGAGGGAACTATGGCTACACCTTC
TRBV29-1	-	TRBJ2-7	-	CSYHVGDEQYF	TGCAGCTACCATGTGGGGGACGAGCAGTACTTC
TRBV5-8	-	TRBJ1-2	few	CASSLPVLNYGYTF	TGTGCCAGCAGCCTTCCCGTTTTGAACTATGGCTACACCTTC
TRBV11-3	TRBD1	TRBJ2-1	-	CASSLAGGFEQFF	TGTGCCAGCAGCTTAGCAGGGGGCTTTGAGCAGTTCTTC
TRBV29-1	-	TRBJ1-2	-	CSVETGTNYGYTF	TGCAGCGTTGAAACCGGGACCAACTATGGCTACACCTTC
TRBV19	-	TRBJ2-7	-	CASSISRQEFSYEQYF	TGTGCCAGTAGTATCAGCCGACAGGAGTTCTCCTACGAGCAGTACTTC
TRBV6-5	-	TRBJ2-1	-	CASRHGYNEQFF	TGTGCCAGCAGACACGGGTACAATGAGCAGTTCTTC
TRBV11-2	-	TRBJ1-3	-	CASSLGTVLSGNTIYF	TGTGCCAGCAGCTTAGGGACCGTACTCTCTGGAAACACCATATATTTT
TRBV20-1	-	TRBJ1-2	-	CSARGTTGDLPNYGYTF	TGCAGTGCTAGAGGCACAACGGGCGACCTTCCTAACTATGGCTACACCTTC
TRBV4-1	TRBD2	TRBJ2-1	-	CASSQVRLADYNEQFF	TGCGCCAGCAGCCAAGTCCGGCTAGCGGATTACAATGAGCAGTTCTTC
TRBV29-1	-	TRBJ2-7	-	CSVELAPYEQYF	TGCAGCGTGGAGTTGGCCCCCTACGAGCAGTACTTC
TRBV12-3/TRBV12-4	-	TRBJ2-3	once	CASSSAGRGGDF	TGTGCCAGCAGTTCCGCGGGACGGGGAGGAGATTTT
TRBV29-1	-	TRBJ2-3	-	CSAVEFTGDTQYF	TGCAGCGCCGTTGAGTTTACCGGAGATACGCAGTATTTT
TRBV20-1	-	TRBJ2-5	-	CSASPGEGEETQYF	TGCAGTGCTTCCCCGGGGGAAGGGGAAGAGACCCAGTACTTC
TRBV25-1	-	TRBJ1-1	-	CASSDSANTEAFF	TGTGCCAGCAGTGACAGCGCCAACACTGAAGCTTTCTTT
TRBV29-1	-	TRBJ1-1	-	CSVILNTEAFF	TGCAGCGTTATCCTGAACACTGAAGCTTTCTTT
TRBV3-1	TRBD2	TRBJ2-1	-	CASSERLAGAYNEQFF	TGTGCCAGCAGCGAAAGGCTAGCGGGGGCGTACAATGAGCAGTTCTTC
TRBV4-1	-	TRBJ2-3	once	CASSHIASTDTQYF	TGCGCCAGCAGCCATATAGCTAGCACAGATACGCAGTATTTT
TRBV27	-	TRBJ2-7	-	CASQGAYEQYF	TGTGCCTCCCAAGGTGCCTACGAGCAGTACTTC
TRBV3-1	TRBD1	TRBJ1-4	-	CASSQTMTGNYEKLFF	TGTGCCAGCAGCCAAACAATGACAGGGAACTATGAAAAACTGTTTTTT
TRBV3-1	TRBD1	TRBJ2-5	-	CASSQARGQGEETQYF	TGTGCCAGCAGCCAAGCCAGGGGACAGGGAGAAGAGACCCAGTACTTC
TRBV12-3/TRBV12-4	TRBD2	TRBJ2-3	-	CASSSGTSGSSYTDTQYF	TGTGCCAGCAGTTCCGGGACTAGCGGGTCCTCATACACAGATACGCAGTATTTT
TRBV15	-	TRBJ2-5	-	CATSREETQYF	TGTGCCACCAGCAGAGAGGAGACCCAGTACTTC
TRBV3-1	-	TRBJ2-3	-	CASSQFGGSTDTQYF	TGTGCCAGCAGCCAATTCGGAGGGAGCACAGATACGCAGTATTTT
TRBV7-9	TRBD2	TRBJ2-1	-	CASSLASGGITSNEQFF	TGTGCCAGCAGCTTAGCAAGCGGGGGGATCACCTCCAATGAGCAGTTCTTC
TRBV27	-	TRBJ1-2	-	CASSLSEASYPYGYTF	TGTGCCAGCAGTTTATCGGAGGCCAGCTATCCCTATGGCTACACCTTC
TRBV29-1	TRBD2	TRBJ2-2	-	CSVVQRGGTGELFF	TGCAGCGTTGTCCAGCGGGGGGGAACCGGGGAGCTGTTTTTT
TRBV5-8	-	TRBJ2-3	-	CASSEAAGASTDTQYF	TGTGCCAGCAGCGAGGCGGCAGGGGCGTCGACAGATACGCAGTATTTT
TRBV20-1	TRBD1	TRBJ2-7	-	CSARDRSGGVIYEQYF	TGCAGTGCTAGAGATAGATCAGGGGGTGTAATCTACGAGCAGTACTTC
TRBV7-9	-	TRBJ1-1	-	CASSLIVMNTEAFF	TGTGCCAGCAGCTTAATCGTAATGAACACTGAAGCTTTCTTT
TRBV30	TRBD2	TRBJ2-7	once	CACTIMGGSYEQYF	TGTGCCTGTACTATCATGGGGGGGAGCTACGAGCAGTACTTC
TRBV7-6	TRBD2	TRBJ2-3	-	CASSLAGGSSTDTQYF	TGTGCCAGCAGCTTAGCGGGGGGGAGTAGCACAGATACGCAGTATTTT
TRBV9	-	TRBJ1-2	-	CASSVDLGEGYTF	TGTGCCAGCAGCGTAGATTTGGGGGAGGGCTACACCTTC